The clone carrying this TCR beta chain occurred many times. Assembly of TCR beta libraries relied on iRepertoire HTBI primers together with Arm-PCR of CDR3 regions. Each CDR3 protein is one row after TCRdb ran MiXCR on the multiplex PCR reads. This sample has around 480,000 distinct CDR3 sequences; about 15% occur once, and the top ten carry 20% to 25%. This CDR3 is 16 amino acids long. The V and J ends lost 1 base and 0 bases respectively, with 10 bases between them. CDR1 is KGHSH, CDR2 LQKENI, per germline. The data originate from a study of regulatory T cells in long-lasting Graves disease. Time point denoted: newly diagnosed GD, antithyroid drugs for less than 3 months. RNA isolated from PBMCs was used to make the TCR library. These data were also filed under a second study, of T cells in Graves' hyperthyroidism and ophthalmopathy.

Sequences were derived from peripheral blood mononuclear cells (PBMCs), sampled at new diagnosis, from a patient treated with antithyroid drugs. This receptor was identified in a woman aged 40 to 65 with Graves disease. This rearrangement joins TRBV18 to TRBJ2-1; D not resolved. The CDR3, as DNA: TGTGCCAGCTCACCACAGGTACAGATCTCCTACAATGAGCAGTTCTTC. Its translation is CASSPQVQISYNEQFF.